The source of this TCR beta chain is a study of shared clonotypes between healthy human individuals. Recent vaccinations or acute infections were absent in the healthy HIV-negative adult donors. The CDR3 loop spans 15 amino acids. Germline V gives CDR1 MDHEN, CDR2 SYDVKM. The V gene lost 7 bases and the J gene lost 2 bases, with 16 bases spanning the gap. Repertoires were generated with immunoSEQ multiplex PCR, while TCRdb's copy carries only in-frame clones and drops some. The sample lists 2,500,000 or so clones, roughly 90% occurring once. Sequenced: naive CD4+ T cells from PBMCs. Regarding subset: CD45RA+ positively selected. The chain combines TRBV28 with TRBJ2-3; the D call may be TRBD1 or TRBD2 (5 bases each). This sequence originates from a man between 18 and 29 years old in good health. Some clones in this sample may be carry-over from other donors' samples. CDR3: CASIFRDGPTDTQYF. CDR3 DNA sequence: TGTGCCAGCATTTTCCGGGACGGCCCCACAGATACGCAGTATTTT.